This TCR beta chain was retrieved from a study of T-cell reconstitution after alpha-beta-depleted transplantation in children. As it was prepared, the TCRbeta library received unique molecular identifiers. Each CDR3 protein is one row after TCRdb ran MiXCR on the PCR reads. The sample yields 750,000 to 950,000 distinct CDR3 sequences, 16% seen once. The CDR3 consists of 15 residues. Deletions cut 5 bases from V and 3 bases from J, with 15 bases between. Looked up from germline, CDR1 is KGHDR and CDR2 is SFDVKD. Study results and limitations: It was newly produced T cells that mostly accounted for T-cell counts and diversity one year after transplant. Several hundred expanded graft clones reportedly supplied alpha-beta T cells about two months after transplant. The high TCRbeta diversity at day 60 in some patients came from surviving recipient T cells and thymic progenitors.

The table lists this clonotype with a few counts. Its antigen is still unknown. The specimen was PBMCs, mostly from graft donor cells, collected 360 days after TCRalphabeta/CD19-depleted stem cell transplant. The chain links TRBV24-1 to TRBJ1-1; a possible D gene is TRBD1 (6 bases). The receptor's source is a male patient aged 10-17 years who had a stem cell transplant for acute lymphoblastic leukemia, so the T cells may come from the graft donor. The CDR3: CATSGGGIGDTEAFF. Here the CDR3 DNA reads TGTGCCACCAGTGGCGGGGGCATAGGGGACACTGAAGCTTTCTTT.